This record concerns one TCR beta chain sequence. Its cognate antigen is unknown. Preparing the TCRbeta library involved the use of unique molecular identifiers. In TCRdb, the PCR reads were re-called with MiXCR into one record per CDR3 protein. Of 490,000 or so distinct CDR3 sequences in the sample, 8% to 11% were seen once. The CDR3 runs to 14 residues. Trimming removed 5 bases from V and 6 bases from J; junction bases left unmatched: 8. CDR1 is MGHRA and CDR2 is YSYEKL in the germline V gene. The data are from a study of T-cell reconstitution after alpha-beta-depleted transplantation in children. General study points: By one year post-transplant, T-cell counts and diversity largely arose from T cells that were newly produced. By about two months after transplant, alpha-beta T cells reportedly arose from several hundred graft clones that had expanded.

The sequence was obtained from a child aged 2-9 years with inherited bone marrow failure, due to receive a stem cell transplant. V is TRBV4-1 and J is TRBJ1-1; 8 nucleotides match TRBD1. The source material was PBMCs, sampled before TCRalphabeta/CD19-depleted stem cell transplant. CDR3 region: CASSLPGTGSEAFF. CDR3 DNA sequence: TGCGCCAGCAGCTTACCCGGGACAGGATCTGAAGCTTTCTTT.